Presented here are 14 T cell receptor beta chains from one specimen sequenced in a study of shared clonotypes between healthy human individuals. TCRdb's copy holds only in-frame clones and misses some; the assay was immunoSEQ multiplex PCR. Of around 1,900,000 clones in the sample, roughly 95% are singletons; the top ten hold over 1.5%. In the naive CD8 group, cells lacked CD45RO and were positively selected for CCR7, so terminally differentiated effector memory CD45RA+ cells were left out. Sequences were obtained from naive CD8+ T cells from PBMCs. The source of these receptors is a man between 18 and 29 years old in good health. Some clones in this sample may be carry-over from other donors' samples.

CDR3 sequence (DNA): TGCGCCAGCAGCTTGGGCCTCCGCTATGGCTACACCTTC. Protein product: CASSLGLRYGYTF. The chain recombines TRBV5-1 with TRBJ1-2, with D unresolved. Germline lookup yields CDR1 SGHRS and CDR2 YFSETQ. The CDR3 is 13 amino acids. Trimming left V 0 bases short and J 4 bases short, with 7 bases between. The whole variable domain, filled in from reference TRBV5-1 and TRBJ1-2, reads KAGVTQTPRYLIKTRGQQVTLSCSPISGHRSVSWYQQTPGQGLQFLFEYFSETQRNKGNFPGRFSGRQFSNSRSEMNVSTLELGDSALYLCASSLGLRYGYTFGSGTRLTVV.

V is TRBV27 and J is TRBJ2-3; D is undetermined. The V gene lost 3 bases and the J gene lost 2 bases, with 6 bases spanning the gap. Germline V gene sequence: CDR1 MNHEY, CDR2 SMNVEV (reference sequence). CDR3 size: 13 residues. In DNA, the CDR3 is TGTGCCAGCAGTTTTCGCCTCACAGATACGCAGTATTTT. As protein: CASSFRLTDTQYF.

The chain uses TRBV7-9 and TRBJ2-7; weak D call: TRBD1 (5 bases). Germline CDR1 and CDR2: SEHNR and FQNEAQ (reference sequence). V lost 3 bases and J lost 4, with 13 bases in between. The CDR3 loop spans 14 amino acids. This CDR3 is CASSFPGKAYEQYF. Written as DNA, the CDR3 is TGTGCCAGCAGCTTCCCAGGGAAAGCGTACGAGCAGTACTTC.

This clone was counted a few times. The CDR3 is CASRMLGGTNTEAFF. The CDR3 nucleotides are TGCGCCAGCCGGATGTTGGGGGGCACGAACACTGAAGCTTTCTTT. This chain uses TRBV5-1 with TRBJ1-1; a possible D gene is TRBD1 (6 bases). The CDR3 loop spans 15 amino acids. Germline assignment: CDR1 SGHRS and CDR2 YFSETQ. The germline V and J ends were trimmed by 7 bases and 1 base, with 17 bases remaining between them.

The chain links TRBV6-1 to TRBJ2-7; D may be TRBD1 or TRBD2 (5 bases each). This CDR3 has 15 amino acids. Germline V lookup: CDR1 MNHNS, CDR2 SASEGT. Trimming took 4 bases from V and 4 from J, leaving 17 bases between them. The CDR3 DNA reads as TGTGCCAGCAGTGCGTTTGGGACGGATACATACGAGCAGTACTTC. Protein sequence: CASSAFGTDTYEQYF.

The V and J genes are TRBV4-2 and TRBJ2-7; D not certain. V was cut by 1 base and J by 2 bases, with 6 bases left in between. Germline V gene sequence: CDR1 LGHNA, CDR2 YNFKEQ. The CDR3 covers 13 residues. CDR3 DNA sequence: TGTGCCAGCAGCCAAGGCGTCCCCTACGAGCAGTACTTC. Translation gives CASSQGVPYEQYF.

The chain is built from TRBV27 and TRBJ1-1; 8 nucleotides agree with TRBD1. CDR1 is MNHEY and CDR2 is SMNVEV in the germline V gene (reference sequence). Trimming cost V 2 bases and J 6 bases; bases outside gene matches: 5. The CDR3 has 14 residues. The CDR3 sequence is CASSLTGGSPEAFF. The CDR3 DNA sequence: TGTGCCAGCAGTTTAACAGGGGGTAGCCCTGAAGCTTTCTTT.

As for this clone: The junction departs from germline at one end; a sequencing error may be responsible. V and J are TRBV4-1 and TRBJ1-1; 8 bases align to TRBD1. Germline CDR1 and CDR2: MGHRA and YSYEKL. The CDR3 contains 12 residues. CDR3 in amino acids: CASSQALWDRQF. As DNA, the CDR3 is TGCGCCAGCAGCCAAGCGCTATGGGACAGGCAATTT.

CDR3 sequence: CASSLGQGAFSGYTF. As DNA, the CDR3 is TGTGCCAGCAGCTTGGGACAGGGGGCTTTTAGTGGCTACACCTTC. This chain joins TRBV5-6 and TRBJ1-2, with 10 bases aligning to TRBD1. V lost 0 bases and J lost 7; bases outside the gene matches: 6. Germline loops: CDR1 SGHDT, CDR2 YYEEEE. This CDR3 comprises 15 residues.

In this sample, this clone turned up a few times. V and J are TRBV9 and TRBJ2-1, with TRBD1 as a possible D gene (5 bases). V lost 3 bases, J lost 4 bases, and 11 bases lay in between. The CDR3 loop spans 14 amino acids. CDR1 and CDR2 (germline): SGDLS, YYNGEE. The CDR3 loop reads CASSARTPYNEQFF. CDR3 bases: TGTGCCAGCAGCGCCCGGACACCGTACAATGAGCAGTTCTTC.

The chain combines TRBV7-7 with TRBJ2-1; D not certain. This CDR3 has 16 residues. V gave up 5 bases and J gave up 5 bases, with 19 bases separating them. Per the germline V gene, CDR1 is SSHAT and CDR2 is FNYEAQ (reference sequence). CDR3 loop: CASSPWAASPHNEQFF. The CDR3 DNA is TGTGCCAGCAGCCCATGGGCGGCTAGTCCCCACAATGAGCAGTTCTTC.

The chain joins TRBV28 to TRBJ1-1; D perhaps matches TRBD1 (5 bases). Germline V CDR1 and CDR2: MDHEN, SYDVKM. V was pared by 3 bases and J by 2 bases, with 7 bases between. This CDR3 has 13 amino acids. The CDR3 loop reads CASSLDINTEAFF. CDR3 nucleotide sequence: TGTGCCAGCAGTTTGGACATCAACACTGAAGCTTTCTTT.

The chain recombines TRBV30 with TRBJ1-2; D may be TRBD1 (5 bases). The germline gives CDR1 GTSNPN, CDR2 SVGIG (reference sequence). Trimming removed 0 bases at V and 6 bases at J, with 11 bases between. CDR3 length equals 13 residues. CDR3 sequence: CAWSVLGRDGYTF. CDR3 nucleotide sequence: TGTGCCTGGAGTGTACTGGGGCGTGATGGCTACACCTTC.

This clone was counted once. The chain recombines TRBV10-3 with TRBJ2-5; D unresolved. V was trimmed by 5 bases and J by 1 base, leaving 11 bases between them. The CDR3 is 14 amino acids. Looked up from germline, CDR1 is ENHRY and CDR2 is SYGVKD. The CDR3 nucleotides are TGTGCCATCAGTATCAGTCGGAGCCAAGAGACCCAGTACTTC. This encodes CAISISRSQETQYF.